This T cell receptor (beta chain) is from a study of vaccination and CD4 T cells after COVID-19. Study as a whole: Convalescent patients gave post-COVID blood a median about 110 days post-diagnosis, range 35 to 161. The post-vaccine samples came a median roughly 72 days after dose two (range 14 to 241).

Treatment indicated: approximately 10-day PBMC culture with coronavirus spike peptide pools or control peptides (ViraFEST assay). In regard to this clonotype: What it binds is unknown.

Cultured CD4+ T-cell DNA underwent Oncomine TCR Beta short-read sequencing. Cultures of CD4+ T cells served as the source for extracting genomic DNA. Using its own MiXCR run on the PCR reads, TCRdb lists one record per CDR3 protein. Of around 13,000 distinct CDR3 sequences listed, 60% are singletons. Trimming left V 5 bases short and J 9 bases short, with 31 bases between. The CDR3 covers 18 residues. V usage is TRBV23-1 and J usage is TRBJ2-5, with a weak D call TRBD2 (9 bases). TRBV23-1 is an open reading frame whose function is uncertain. The sequence came from a human donor who had recovered from COVID-19. Sequencing was done on a sample of CD4+ T cells from blood, cultured in vitro. CDR3 region: CASSRTGFTSGPSAAQYF. DNA for the CDR3: TGCGCCAGCAGTAGGACAGGGTTTACTAGCGGGCCTTCGGCGGCCCAGTACTTC.